A few counts support the clone carrying this TCR beta chain. This sample was taken from a study of blood T cell repertoires in COVID-19. At the level of the study: There were acute and convalescent COVID-19 samples, and they came from the United States, Italy and Spain.

The length of the CDR3 is 14 residues. V shed 7 bases, J shed 6 bases, and the junction held 3 bases outside the gene matches. Germline CDR1 and CDR2: KGHDR and SFDVKD. Resolution of symptoms, clearance, or two negative PCRs was present in recovered Cohort 3 donors. Measured with immunoSEQ multiplex PCR; TCRdb has only the in-frame clones, and not every one. This sample has 180,000 or so clones, with around 78% found just once. The receptor comes from a woman aged 45 to 65 who had recovered from COVID-19. Material: PBMCs or T cells enriched from blood (not recorded which). V and J are TRBV24-1 and TRBJ2-2, with 11 bases lining up with TRBD1. CDR3 sequence (DNA): TGTGCCACCAGAGGACAGGGGGCATCCGGGGAGCTGTTTTTT. It codes for CATRGQGASGELFF.